Listed below are T cell receptor beta chains from one sample, sequenced in a study of monozygotic twins with inflammatory bowel disease. TCRdb re-analyzed the 5' RACE reads; it lists each CDR3 protein once, without DNA. Its table lists over 200,000 distinct CDR3 sequences. The sample taken for sequencing was blood. Receptors were obtained from a human donor with ulcerative colitis or Crohn's disease, or a healthy co-twin of an affected twin (not recorded which). The CDR3 runs from the conserved cysteine through the conserved F or W.

cdr3_aa j_call v_call
CASSLDSGARFF TRBJ2-1 TRBV7-2
CASSSSPGGDYGYTF TRBJ1-2 TRBV3-1
CASTRLAGVETQYF TRBJ2-5 TRBV7-2
CASSPTTSQPQHF TRBJ1-5 TRBV18
CASSEGLLNTEAFF TRBJ1-1 TRBV7-9
CASSKRDLSTDTQYF TRBJ2-3 TRBV7-2
CASSLLSGGRETQYF TRBJ2-5 TRBV5-1
CASSAQGPGEQFF TRBJ2-1 TRBV9
CATSRSWRAQETQYF TRBJ2-5 TRBV15
CASRAGTSGPGTDTQYF TRBJ2-3 TRBV5-1
CSARLDISAGYGYTF TRBJ1-2 TRBV20-1
CASSYTQTGRGEQYF TRBJ2-7 TRBV6-5
CASIGGGANEQFF TRBJ2-1 TRBV7-9
CASSSTGLSGKGYTF TRBJ1-2 TRBV7-9
CASSDAPRAQHF TRBJ1-5 TRBV2
CATSRERGANQPQHF TRBJ1-5 TRBV15
CSATAKINEAFF TRBJ1-1 TRBV29-1
CASSAVGGASYEQYF TRBJ2-7 TRBV2
CASSLYGNRLNTEAFF TRBJ1-1 TRBV5-8
CASSLAGTDRETQYF TRBJ2-5 TRBV7-6
CASSLLPDTQYF TRBJ2-3 TRBV3-1
CATSTQTAPIKYGYTF TRBJ1-2 TRBV15
CSATDGLSSYNEQFF TRBJ2-1 TRBV29-1
CASSQDRATGTGQETQYF TRBJ2-5 TRBV4-2
CASSFVGTSGPNEQFF TRBJ2-1 TRBV7-2
CASSRRPNSGEETQYF TRBJ2-5 TRBV5-1
CASSWTGTGEQPQHF TRBJ1-5 TRBV5-1
CASSSRGRGGEDF TRBJ2-3 TRBV5-1
CASRKTSGGLPTSYNEQFF TRBJ2-1 TRBV6-1
CASSPLGRGAGEQFF TRBJ2-1 TRBV18
CAISGEGGAYNEQFF TRBJ2-1 TRBV10-3
CASSLRQGSTMNTEAFF TRBJ1-1 TRBV12-3/TRBV12-4
CASRGTGTGVTEAFF TRBJ1-1 TRBV6-1
CASSLRTGGDGYTF TRBJ1-2 TRBV5-1
CASSVLRGTGELFF TRBJ2-2 TRBV6-5
CSARTEKGAKETQYF TRBJ2-5 TRBV20-1
CASRSHGSSIGYTF TRBJ1-2 TRBV27
CATSDSGTANTEAFF TRBJ1-1 TRBV24-1
CASSPSQGTDTQYF TRBJ2-3 TRBV18
CAISEGRQGINYGYTF TRBJ1-2 TRBV10-3
CASSERAPGTDTQYF TRBJ2-3 TRBV5-4
CASSIWFSDRVNEQYF TRBJ2-7 TRBV19
CASSYRDGSYEQYF TRBJ2-7 TRBV6-2/TRBV6-3
CAISRGVNTEAFF TRBJ1-1 TRBV10-3
CASSLAASGVVEQFF TRBJ2-1 TRBV5-1
CASSLRQGNTIYF TRBJ1-3 TRBV5-4
CASSSRVDQPQHF TRBJ1-5 TRBV6-6
CASSLVEGIYGYTF TRBJ1-2 TRBV5-6
CASSLMGGTQYF TRBJ2-3 TRBV7-3
CASSLVQSDTQYF TRBJ2-3 TRBV5-4
CSASGGGAPGVTEAFF TRBJ1-1 TRBV20-1
CASSQYLTGSAGELFF TRBJ2-2 TRBV2
CASSLRGPTAQPQHF TRBJ1-5 TRBV12-3/TRBV12-4
CASSPNPTGGLLEKLFF TRBJ1-4 TRBV7-3
CASSPLRTRQETQYF TRBJ2-5 TRBV5-1
CASSSTSRLSEQFF TRBJ2-1 TRBV11-3
CASSLGRGSLYEQYF TRBJ2-7 TRBV7-2
CASNPPGSPGELFF TRBJ2-2 TRBV7-2
CASNREPQIPYEQYF TRBJ2-7 TRBV5-1
CASSIRNGEGTDTQYF TRBJ2-3 TRBV3-1